This T cell receptor beta chain derives from a study of blood T cell repertoires in COVID-19. About the research overall: Acute-phase and convalescent COVID-19 samples originated in the United States, Italy and Spain.

Per the original data handling: Estimates of nucleated cell counts were drawn from the amplification of reference gene primers. The table came from immunoSEQ multiplex PCR; TCRdb's copy has only in-frame clones and leaves some out. That table furnishes V, J and clone size, whereas the DNA furnished D and trimming. The table lists 200,000 to 300,000 clones, 70% to 90% of them singletons. The clonotype originates from a woman between 40 and 50 years old who had recovered from COVID-19. Specimen: peripheral blood.

The CDR3 spells CASTPRGGRVEAFF. Here the CDR3 DNA reads TGTGCCAGCACCCCCCGGGGGGGGCGCGTTGAAGCTTTCTTT. This chain uses TRBV7-2 with TRBJ1-1; D might be TRBD1 (6 bases). CDR3 length equals 14 residues. The germline V and J ends were trimmed by 7 bases and 7 bases, with 19 bases remaining between them. Germline V gives CDR1 SGHTA, CDR2 FQGNSA.